A single sample is the source of the 26 T cell receptor beta chains below, sequenced in a study of cytomegalovirus exposure and HLA in healthy donors. Use of 60 Vbeta and 13 Jbeta primers characterized the PCR. Profiled with immunoSEQ multiplex PCR; TCRdb holds only in-frame clones, not every one. The sample lists roughly 150,000 clones, over 60% occurring once. Sequenced input: PBMCs. All receptors derive from a male donor in good health and CMV-seronegative.

The V and J genes are TRBV2 and TRBJ2-3, with TRBD2 matching over 10 bases. With 1 base clipped from V and 0 bases from J, the junction kept 22 bases outside the gene matches. Germline values: CDR1 SNHLY, CDR2 FYNNEI. This CDR3 is built from 23 residues. This chain's CDR3 is CASSEGPRGGAGGDFSSTDTQYF. The CDR3 DNA follows: TGTGCCAGCAGTGAAGGTCCCAGGGGAGGAGCGGGAGGGGACTTTTCTAGCACAGATACGCAGTATTTT.

The chain's CDR3 is CASSPPHRRTDTQYF. The CDR3, as DNA: TGTGCCAGCTCACCACCGCACAGACGCACAGATACGCAGTATTTT. The V call is TRBV18, the J call TRBJ2-3; D uncertain. The CDR3 covers 15 residues. Trimming left V 0 bases short and J 1 base short, with 8 bases between. CDR1 and CDR2 (germline): KGHSH, LQKENI. Full variable domain (rest looked up from reference TRBV18 and TRBJ2-3): NAGVMQNPRHLVRRRGQEARLRCSPMKGHSHVYWYRQLPEEGLKFMVYLQKENIIDESGMPKERFSAEFPKEGPSILRIQQVVRGDSAAYFCASSPPHRRTDTQYFGPGTRLTVL.

The gene calls are TRBV10-3 and TRBJ1-5; the match to TRBD1 covers 8 bases. After removal of 4 bases from V and 2 bases from J, the junction contained 4 bases not matched to a gene. The germline V gene has CDR1 ENHRY and CDR2 SYGVKD. The CDR3 runs to 15 residues. DNA for the CDR3: TGTGCCATCAGTGGTGGACAGGGAGGCAATCAGCCCCAGCATTTT. Translating gives CAISGGQGGNQPQHF.

This clone was counted only a few times. CDR3 in DNA: TGTGCCAGCAGCTCATTTACCGGGACAGGGGTCTACGAGCAGTACTTC. Translated: CASSSFTGTGVYEQYF. The chain recombines TRBV7-9 with TRBJ2-7, with TRBD1 matching 10 bases. V dropped 4 bases and J dropped 3; count of bases not matched to a gene: 9. The germline CDR1 and CDR2 sequences are SEHNR and FQNEAQ (reference sequence). This CDR3 contains 16 residues.

This rearrangement joins TRBV19 to TRBJ2-1; TRBD1 aligns across 10 bases. This CDR3 has 16 residues. With V trimmed by 9 bases and J by 8 bases, 16 bases remained unmatched. Germline CDR1 LNHDA, CDR2 SQIVND (reference sequence). The CDR3 is CASIRGDGTGVHEQFF. The CDR3 region has the DNA TGTGCCAGCATCAGGGGAGACGGGACAGGGGTTCATGAGCAGTTCTTC.

This chain joins TRBV5-6 and TRBJ1-4, with D unresolved. The germline V and J ends were trimmed by 0 bases and 8 bases, with 8 bases remaining between them. This CDR3 region has 13 residues. CDR1 and CDR2 (germline): SGHDT, YYEEEE. The CDR3 region is CASSLASGEKLFF. CDR3 nucleotide sequence: TGTGCCAGCAGCTTGGCCTCGGGAGAAAAACTGTTTTTT.

Relative to its sample, this clone is medium-sized. The CDR3 is CASRGLAGGPDTQYF. CDR3 nucleotide sequence: TGTGCCAGCAGGGGACTAGCGGGGGGGCCAGATACGCAGTATTTT. The V call is TRBV6-1, the J call TRBJ2-3; 16 nucleotides line up with TRBD2. With V trimmed by 6 bases and J by 4 bases, 1 base remained unmatched. The germline V gene encodes CDR1 MNHNS and CDR2 SASEGT. The CDR3 is 15 amino acids.

The chain has TRBV11-3 and TRBJ2-7, with D perhaps matching TRBD2 (5 bases). This CDR3 spans 14 amino acids. Germline lookup yields CDR1 SGHNT and CDR2 YENEEA. The germline V and J ends were trimmed by 5 bases and 2 bases, with 13 bases remaining between them. The DNA for the CDR3 is TGTGCCAGCAGCCGCGGAGGTCAAGCCTACGAGCAGTACTTC. This translates into CASSRGGQAYEQYF. Full variable domain (outside the CDR3, taken from reference TRBV11-3 and TRBJ2-7): EAGVVQSPRYKIIEKKQPVAFWCNPISGHNTLYWYLQNLGQGPELLIRYENEEAVDDSQLPKDRFSAERLKGVDSTLKIQPAELGDSAVYLCASSRGGQAYEQYFGPGTRLTVT.

The gene calls are TRBV7-3 and TRBJ2-1, with TRBD2 as a possible D gene (7 bases). Trimming stripped 4 bases from V and 3 bases from J, with 16 bases between. The CDR3 covers 16 residues. Germline CDR1 and CDR2: SGHTA and FQGTGA. The CDR3: CASSSPGGPFYNEQFF. The CDR3 DNA reads TGTGCCAGCAGCTCCCCCGGGGGGCCTTTCTACAATGAGCAGTTCTTC.

The CDR3 sequence is CASSSAGDYEQYF. The CDR3 DNA sequence: TGTGCCAGCAGTTCAGCAGGGGATTACGAGCAGTACTTC. The rearrangement joins TRBV28 to TRBJ2-7, with D possibly TRBD1 on 6 matching bases. The CDR3 covers 13 residues. The V end lost 4 bases, the J end lost 4 bases, and 11 bases lay between the germline ends. Germline V CDR1 and CDR2: MDHEN, SYDVKM.

This chain joins TRBV10-3 and TRBJ2-7; D remains ambiguous. The CDR3 consists of 15 residues. The V and J ends lost 0 bases and 2 bases respectively, with 11 bases between them. Germline V gene lookup returns CDR1 ENHRY and CDR2 SYGVKD. The CDR3 DNA follows: TGTGCCATCAGTGAGTCGACACCGTTTACCTACGAGCAGTACTTC. This codes for CAISESTPFTYEQYF.

J is TRBJ1-5 and V is TRBV7-2; TRBD1 is a possible D gene (5 bases). The germline V and J ends were trimmed by 7 bases and 9 bases, with 16 bases remaining between them. The CDR3 sequence is 13 residues long. Germline CDR1 SGHTA, CDR2 FQGNSA. The CDR3 spells CASNGGGKGPQHF. The DNA of the CDR3 is TGTGCCAGCAATGGGGGAGGGAAAGGGCCCCAGCATTTT.

The chain combines TRBV29-1 with TRBJ1-2; no clear D. V was pared by 7 bases and J by 6 bases, with 18 bases between. Germline V CDR1 and CDR2: SQVTM, ANQGSEA. The CDR3 is 13 amino acids. Here the CDR3 reads CSAARGSGNGYTF. CDR3 DNA sequence: TGCAGCGCAGCCCGGGGTTCGGGAAATGGCTACACCTTC.

This chain links TRBV9 with TRBJ2-1; D might be TRBD1 (6 bases). CDR3 length: 18 residues. Germline V lookup: CDR1 SGDLS, CDR2 YYNGEE. Between the trimmed V and J ends, which lost 3 bases and 1 base, there was a span of 20 bases. CDR3 nucleotides: TGTGCCAGCAGCGAGGACCCACCTCACAGGGAGTCCTACAATGAGCAGTTCTTC. The encoded protein is CASSEDPPHRESYNEQFF.

V is TRBV19 and J is TRBJ2-2, with 9 positions matching TRBD1. CDR1 is LNHDA, CDR2 SQIVND, per germline (reference sequence). J lost 4 bases, V lost 5 bases, and 8 bases had no gene match. This CDR3 region has 16 residues. This CDR3 is CASSLNRGRGTGELFF. CDR3 DNA sequence: TGTGCCAGTAGTTTAAACAGGGGGCGCGGCACCGGGGAGCTGTTTTTT.

The chain employs TRBV5-5 and TRBJ2-3; D remains ambiguous. V lost 0 bases to trimming and J lost 0 bases, with 5 bases between them. This CDR3 contains 14 residues. The V gene's germline CDR1 is SGHKS and CDR2 YYEKEE (reference sequence). The CDR3: CASSLAQSTDTQYF. CDR3 DNA: TGTGCCAGCAGCTTGGCGCAGAGCACAGATACGCAGTATTTT.

V is TRBV4-1 and J is TRBJ2-3; possible D gene TRBD1, 5 bases. Germline lookup yields CDR1 MGHRA and CDR2 YSYEKL. The CDR3 runs 17 residues. The germline V and J ends were trimmed by 0 bases and 5 bases, with 18 bases remaining between them. The CDR3: CASSQEGARALGDTQYF. CDR3 nucleotide sequence: TGCGCCAGCAGCCAAGAAGGGGCTAGAGCGCTAGGAGATACGCAGTATTTT.

The V gene is TRBV30, the J gene TRBJ1-1; no definite D call. Deletions cut 1 base from V and 11 bases from J, with 11 bases between. The CDR3 runs 11 residues. Germline lookup yields CDR1 GTSNPN and CDR2 SVGIG (reference sequence). CDR3 nucleotides: TGTGCCTGGAGTGGGTCATTGCGCGCTTTCTTT. It encodes CAWSGSLRAFF.

This rearrangement joins TRBV11-2 to TRBJ2-1; tentative D call: TRBD2 (7 bases). V lost 4 bases and J lost 4, with 14 bases in between. Germline V gene lookup returns CDR1 SGHAT and CDR2 FQNNGV. The CDR3 contains 15 residues. The chain's CDR3 is CASSWGGRLYNEQFF. The CDR3 coding sequence is TGTGCCAGCAGCTGGGGGGGCCGACTTTACAATGAGCAGTTCTTC. The complete variable domain, with remaining parts taken from reference TRBV11-2 and TRBJ2-1, reads EAGVAQSPRYKIIEKRQSVAFWCNPISGHATLYWYQQILGQGPKLLIQFQNNGVVDDSQLPKDRFSAERLKGVDSTLKIQPAKLEDSAVYLCASSWGGRLYNEQFFGPGTRLTVL.

The chain couples TRBV7-8 to TRBJ1-2, with 8 bases lining up with TRBD1. The CDR3 sequence is 15 residues long. The V segment lost 3 bases and the J segment 5 bases; nucleotides outside the gene matches: 8. From germline, CDR1 is SGHVS and CDR2 FQNEAQ. CDR3 in DNA: TGTGCCAGCAGCTTGGATGACAGGGGCTGGTATGGCTACACCTTC. Translating it yields CASSLDDRGWYGYTF.

The rearrangement joins TRBV13 to TRBJ1-3; TRBD1 aligns across 7 bases. Germline V CDR1 and CDR2: PRHDT, FYEKMQ (reference sequence). The CDR3 extends over 17 amino acids. Trimming cost V 1 base and J 2 bases; bases outside gene matches: 8. CDR3 sequence (DNA): TGTGCCAGCAGCTTAGAACAGGGGTTGGTAACTGGAAACACCATATATTTT. Translated: CASSLEQGLVTGNTIYF.

This sequence joins TRBV7-3 and TRBJ2-2; possible D gene TRBD2, 5 bases. The V end lost 5 bases, the J end lost 8 bases, and 12 bases lay between the germline ends. The CDR3 runs 13 residues. Per germline, CDR1 SGHTA and CDR2 FQGTGA. CDR3 in amino acids: CASSRTLSGELFF. The CDR3 DNA sequence: TGTGCCAGCAGCCGGACTTTATCAGGGGAGCTGTTTTTT.

This chain joins TRBV6-5 and TRBJ2-5; D remains unclear. The germline V gene encodes CDR1 MNHEY and CDR2 SVGAGI. Trimming shortened V by 7 bases and J by 5 bases, and 8 bases separated the two germline ends. CDR3 length: 11 residues. The CDR3: CASTFGETQYF. The CDR3 DNA sequence: TGTGCCAGCACCTTCGGGGAGACCCAGTACTTC.

The chain joins TRBV10-1 to TRBJ2-7, with D perhaps matching TRBD2 (6 bases). Trimming cost V 7 bases and J 0 bases, with 19 bases left between them. Germline V lookup: CDR1 WNHNN, CDR2 SYGVQD (reference sequence). This CDR3 spans 16 amino acids. The CDR3 region has the DNA TGCGCCAGCAACGGGGGATGGGAACAGTGCTCCTACGAGCAGTACTTC. Its protein is CASNGGWEQCSYEQYF.

This clone has a handful of counts. This sequence joins TRBV27 and TRBJ1-6; D not resolved. V was clipped by 9 bases and J by 5 bases, with 17 bases between them. The CDR3 spans 15 residues. Germline assignment: CDR1 MNHEY and CDR2 SMNVEV (reference sequence). The CDR3 nucleotides are TGTGCCAGTAAACGGAGGTACCCCAATAATTCACCCCTCCACTTT. The encoded protein is CASKRRYPNNSPLHF.

The chain has TRBV28 and TRBJ1-2; 9 bases are a match to TRBD1. Germline V CDR1 and CDR2: MDHEN, SYDVKM. The CDR3 is 16 residues long. Unmatched junction bases numbered 11, after V lost 5 bases and J lost 4 bases. CDR3 region: CASSPNPGDRAYGYTF. In DNA form, the CDR3 reads TGTGCCAGCAGTCCAAATCCTGGGGACAGGGCCTATGGCTACACCTTC.